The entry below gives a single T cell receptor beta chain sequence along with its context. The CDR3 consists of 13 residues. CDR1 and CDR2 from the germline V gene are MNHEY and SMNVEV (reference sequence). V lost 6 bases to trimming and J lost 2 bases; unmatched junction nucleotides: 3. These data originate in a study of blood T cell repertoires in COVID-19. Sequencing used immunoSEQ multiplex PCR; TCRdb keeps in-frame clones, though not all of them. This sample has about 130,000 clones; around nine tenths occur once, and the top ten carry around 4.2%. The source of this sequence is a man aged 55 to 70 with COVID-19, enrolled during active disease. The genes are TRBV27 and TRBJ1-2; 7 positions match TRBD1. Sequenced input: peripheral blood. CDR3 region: CASRYRGNYGYTF. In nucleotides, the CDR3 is TGTGCCAGCAGGTACAGGGGAAACTATGGCTACACCTTC.